This T cell receptor beta chain was sequenced in a study of tumor and adjacent non-tumor tissue in lung cancer. Overall study findings and caveats: Higher tumor TCR diversity was associated with shorter survival.

A modified ARM-PCR protocol with three rounds of nested PCR amplified TCRbeta. TCRdb itself ran the multiplex PCR reads through MiXCR, one entry per CDR3 protein. Of about 90,000 distinct CDR3 sequences in the sample, 76% were seen once. Germline loops: CDR1 MNHEY, CDR2 SVGAGI. The length of the CDR3 is 15 residues. No cell sorting was done before RNA was extracted from the tissue. The normal lung tissue was taken more than 3 cm from the tumor edge. This clonotype showed up just once. What it binds is unknown. The junction shows a germline mismatch at one end, possibly a read error. This rearrangement joins TRBV6-5 to TRBJ2-3; tentative D call: TRBD2 (6 bases). The receptor's source is a woman in her 50s with non-small cell lung cancer. Sequenced sample: distant non-tumor lung tissue. CDR3 coding DNA: TGTGCCAGCAGCCTCGAGGACGGGAGAGAGGATACGCAGTATTTC. It yields the protein CASSLEDGREDTQYF.